A selection of T cell receptor beta chains follows, all from one sample in a study of response to subunit inactivated influenza vaccine. TCRdb re-called the RT-PCR reads through MiXCR, storing one row per CDR3 protein. The profile shows 500,000 to 650,000 distinct CDR3 sequences, 6.5% to 8% of them singletons. Specimen: PBMCs from blood, collected 23 months after vaccination. The receptors were gathered from a man between 50 and 75 years old who received an inactivated influenza vaccine. Each CDR3 is given with its conserved first and last residue. Each record gives: V gene, clone size, J gene, D gene, CDR3 protein, CDR3 DNA. The D gene is left open where the match is weak. A row's size may be missing; if present it is once, few, many or a size class.

V: TRBV5-1; size: NA; J: TRBJ2-7; D: TRBD1; CDR3: CASSPGQGIHYEQYF; DNA: TGCGCCAGCAGCCCGGGACAGGGAATACACTACGAGCAGTACTTC
V: TRBV6-2/TRBV6-3; size: few; J: TRBJ2-1; D: TRBD2; CDR3: CASTPGGISYNEQFF; DNA: TGTGCCAGCACCCCGGGGGGGATCTCCTACAATGAGCAGTTCTTC
V: TRBV27; size: few; J: TRBJ2-5; D: TRBD1; CDR3: CASSPWTGVETQYF; DNA: TGTGCCAGCAGTCCTTGGACAGGGGTAGAGACCCAGTACTTC
V: TRBV12-3/TRBV12-4; size: NA; J: TRBJ2-5; D: NA; CDR3: CASSQVLREETQYF; DNA: TGTGCCAGCAGCCAAGTTTTGCGGGAAGAGACCCAGTACTTC
V: TRBV6-6; size: many; J: TRBJ2-7; D: TRBD1; CDR3: CASSSGRTGDEQYF; DNA: TGTGCCAGCAGCTCCGGCCGGACAGGGGACGAGCAGTACTTC
V: TRBV5-5; size: few; J: TRBJ2-7; D: TRBD2; CDR3: CASSLAQRDSYEQYF; DNA: TGTGCCAGCAGCTTGGCCCAGCGGGATAGCTACGAGCAGTACTTC
V: TRBV20-1; size: few; J: TRBJ1-5; D: TRBD1; CDR3: CSADDREGNQPQHF; DNA: TGCAGTGCTGATGACAGGGAGGGCAATCAGCCCCAGCATTTT
V: TRBV5-1; size: NA; J: TRBJ2-2; D: NA; CDR3: CASSFLAGPNTGELFF; DNA: TGCGCCAGCAGCTTTCTTGCGGGGCCGAACACCGGGGAGCTGTTTTTT
V: TRBV10-3; size: NA; J: TRBJ1-1; D: NA; CDR3: CAISETGPELNTEAFF; DNA: TGTGCCATCAGTGAGACAGGGCCAGAACTGAACACTGAAGCTTTCTTT
V: TRBV5-1; size: many; J: TRBJ2-7; D: NA; CDR3: CASSLNGPPVEQYF; DNA: TGCGCCAGCAGCTTAAATGGCCCCCCGGTGGAGCAGTACTTC
V: TRBV7-2; size: few; J: TRBJ2-3; D: NA; CDR3: CASSFGTPSTDTQYF; DNA: TGTGCCAGCAGCTTTGGGACACCGAGCACAGATACGCAGTATTTT
V: TRBV3-1; size: many; J: TRBJ1-6; D: TRBD1; CDR3: CASSLRDREASPLHF; DNA: TGTGCCAGCAGCCTGCGGGACAGGGAGGCTTCACCCCTCCACTTT
V: TRBV20-1; size: many; J: TRBJ2-1; D: NA; CDR3: CSARERRGLYNEQFF; DNA: TGCAGTGCTAGAGAAAGGCGGGGACTCTACAATGAGCAGTTCTTC
V: TRBV6-5; size: NA; J: TRBJ2-1; D: TRBD2; CDR3: CASSYSGSWDEQFF; DNA: TGTGCCAGCAGTTATAGCGGGAGTTGGGATGAGCAGTTCTTC
V: TRBV3-1; size: few; J: TRBJ2-7; D: NA; CDR3: CASSPHPGRVYEQYF; DNA: TGTGCCAGCAGCCCTCACCCCGGACGGGTCTACGAGCAGTACTTC
V: TRBV9; size: few; J: TRBJ2-1; D: NA; CDR3: CASSVSGGQFNEQFF; DNA: TGTGCCAGCAGCGTAAGTGGGGGGCAGTTCAATGAGCAGTTCTTC
V: TRBV18; size: NA; J: TRBJ2-5; D: NA; CDR3: CASSPPGEETQYF; DNA: TGTGCCAGCTCACCACCTGGGGAGGAGACCCAGTACTTC
V: TRBV11-2; size: many; J: TRBJ2-1; D: TRBD1; CDR3: CASSGDRNNEQFF; DNA: TGTGCCAGCAGCGGGGACAGAAACAATGAGCAGTTCTTC
V: TRBV20-1; size: few; J: TRBJ2-4; D: NA; CDR3: CSATGPGENIQYF; DNA: TGCAGTGCTACAGGCCCGGGGGAAAACATTCAGTACTTC
V: TRBV7-2; size: NA; J: TRBJ1-3; D: NA; CDR3: CASREGAGNTIYF; DNA: TGTGCCAGCAGGGAGGGGGCTGGAAACACCATATATTTT
V: TRBV20-1; size: few; J: TRBJ1-4; D: NA; CDR3: CSARDPTEGEKLFF; DNA: TGCAGTGCTAGAGATCCGACGGAGGGAGAAAAACTGTTTTTT
V: TRBV7-2; size: NA; J: TRBJ2-2; D: TRBD2; CDR3: CASSLESSGRPGELFF; DNA: TGTGCCAGCAGCTTAGAGTCTAGCGGGCGACCCGGGGAGCTGTTTTTT
V: TRBV28; size: many; J: TRBJ2-1; D: NA; CDR3: CASRSVGPPGYNEQFF; DNA: TGTGCCAGCAGGAGTGTTGGGCCCCCGGGGTACAATGAGCAGTTCTTC
V: TRBV5-5; size: few; J: TRBJ1-3; D: NA; CDR3: CASWDTDGNTIYF; DNA: TGTGCCAGCTGGGACACCGATGGAAACACCATATATTTT
V: TRBV28; size: few; J: TRBJ2-5; D: TRBD2; CDR3: CASSLTLAGVKETQYF; DNA: TGTGCCAGCAGTTTGACACTAGCGGGAGTCAAAGAGACCCAGTACTTC
V: TRBV10-2; size: few; J: TRBJ2-7; D: NA; CDR3: CASPTSGTAGLYEQYF; DNA: TGCGCCAGCCCAACAAGCGGGACAGCGGGCCTTTACGAGCAGTACTTC